This T cell receptor beta chain came from a study of cytomegalovirus exposure and HLA in healthy donors. Study-wide results and limits: Later genetic work tied a missense DCLRE1C variant to beta-chain V and J trimming. Usually a TCR sequence was rare, but some public TCRs were found in many donors.

Germline lookup yields CDR1 MDHEN and CDR2 SYDVKM. The CDR3 length is 12 residues. Trimming cost V 3 bases and J 4 bases, with 6 bases left between them. The PCR made use of 60 Vbeta and 13 Jbeta primers. Sequencing was performed with immunoSEQ multiplex PCR; in TCRdb, only in-frame clones are kept and a portion is missing. The sample lists under 140,000 clones, approximately 82% occurring once. Comments on this clone: Its antigen is unknown.

The J gene is TRBJ1-1, the V gene TRBV28; D is unresolved. The clonotype originates from a man aged 30 to 39 in good health and CMV-seropositive. Sequenced: PBMCs. For the CDR3, the DNA is TGTGCCAGCAGTTTTGTGGCCACTGAAGCTTTCTTT. It specifies CASSFVATEAFF.